The next 29 T cell receptor beta chains were all read from a single sample in a study of shared clonotypes between healthy human individuals. Here immunoSEQ multiplex PCR was the method, and the copy in TCRdb shows in-frame clones only, minus some. This sample yields about 530,000 clones, of which 75% to 80% are seen a single time; roughly an eighth belongs to the top ten. The source material was PBMCs. The receptors were sampled from a woman aged 35 to 49 in good health. Some clones in this sample may be carry-over from other donors' samples.

Concerning this clone: A much larger clone lies one base from this, so it may be a read error. The chain joins TRBV28 to TRBJ1-5; D possibly corresponds to TRBD1 (5 bases). CDR1 is MDHEN, CDR2 SYDVKM, per germline. CDR3 size: 11 residues. Here the CDR3 reads CTSSSGQPQHF. CDR3 DNA: TGTACCAGCAGTTCAGGGCAGCCCCAGCATTTT.

The sample holds one count of this clone. The V gene is TRBV6-6, the J gene TRBJ2-3, with D hard to call. V lost 0 bases and J lost 2, with 12 bases in between. Germline loops: CDR1 MNHNY, CDR2 SVGAGI (reference sequence). The CDR3 is 16 amino acids. CDR3 in amino acids: CASSYSRARVTDTQYF. CDR3 sequence (DNA): TGTGCCAGCAGTTACTCCCGAGCGCGTGTCACAGATACGCAGTATTTT.

The chain combines TRBV5-5 with TRBJ1-4; 7 nucleotides line up with TRBD1. CDR1 is SGHKS, CDR2 YYEKEE, per germline (reference sequence). The trim removed 3 bases at V and 7 bases at J, leaving 9 bases unmatched. The CDR3 sequence is 15 residues long. The CDR3 DNA is TGTGCCAGCAGCTACCGGGACAGTCCCTTTGAAAAACTGTTTTTT. It encodes CASSYRDSPFEKLFF.

This chain uses TRBV28 with TRBJ1-2, with D tentatively TRBD1 (5 bases). The CDR3 sequence is 15 residues long. V was pared by 5 bases and J by 4 bases, with 17 bases between. The germline V gene encodes CDR1 MDHEN and CDR2 SYDVKM. In nucleotides, the CDR3 is TGTGCCAGCAGTGGGCCTGACGGACAAGTCTATGGCTACACCTTC. Translating gives CASSGPDGQVYGYTF.

The J gene is TRBJ2-7, the V gene TRBV10-1; no clear D gene. Trimming took off 0 bases at V and 6 bases at J, with 9 bases between the two ends. This CDR3 region has 13 residues. Germline V gene data show CDR1 as WNHNN and CDR2 as SYGVQD (reference sequence). CDR3 in amino acids: CASSESGVAEQYF. The CDR3 DNA sequence: TGCGCCAGCAGTGAGTCGGGCGTTGCCGAGCAGTACTTC.

This chain joins TRBV5-1 and TRBJ1-1; D uncertain. V lost 0 bases and J 8 bases, leaving 11 bases between the germline ends. CDR1 SGHRS and CDR2 YFSETQ come from the germline V gene. This CDR3 has 13 residues. CDR3 loop: CASSLAAGSEAFF. The CDR3 coding sequence is TGCGCCAGCAGCTTGGCGGCAGGATCAGAAGCTTTCTTT.

The V gene is TRBV10-3, the J gene TRBJ2-3; TRBD2 is a possible D gene (5 bases). The germline V gene encodes CDR1 ENHRY and CDR2 SYGVKD. The V end lost 7 bases, the J end lost 2 bases, and 13 bases lay between the germline ends. The CDR3 length is 14 residues. The CDR3 coding sequence is TGTGCCATCACCCTCCAACGGGACACAGATACGCAGTATTTT. It translates to CAITLQRDTDTQYF.

The chain recombines TRBV9 with TRBJ2-7; D possibly corresponds to TRBD2 (6 bases). This CDR3 spans 16 amino acids. Trimming shortened V by 4 bases and J by 0 bases, and 17 bases separated the two germline ends. Germline V gene data show CDR1 as SGDLS and CDR2 as YYNGEE. CDR3 DNA sequence: TGTGCCAGCAGCCCCCAGACCGGTAGCGGCTCCTACGAGCAGTACTTC. It encodes CASSPQTGSGSYEQYF.

This chain links TRBV13 with TRBJ2-2; D ambiguous. V lost 5 bases and J 3 bases, leaving 16 bases between the germline ends. CDR1 and CDR2 from the germline V gene are PRHDT and FYEKMQ (reference sequence). The CDR3 totals 16 residues. The CDR3 nucleotides are TGTGCCAGCAGCCAGACCGCTCGAAAGGACACCGGGGAGCTGTTTTTT. Its protein is CASSQTARKDTGELFF.

In its sample, this clone was seen many times. Other DNA sequences in this sample translate to the same CDR3. The V gene is TRBV18, the J gene TRBJ1-1; TRBD1 matches 9 bases. J was trimmed by 5 bases and V by 5 bases; bases with no gene match: 3. The CDR3 sequence is 13 residues long. The germline V gene encodes CDR1 KGHSH and CDR2 LQKENI. The DNA of the CDR3 is TGTGCCAGCTCATCCGGACAGGGGACTGAAGCTTTCTTT. Protein: CASSSGQGTEAFF.

This chain uses TRBV28 with TRBJ2-7, with a tentative D call TRBD1 (6 bases). Germline assignment: CDR1 MDHEN and CDR2 SYDVKM. V shed 10 bases and J shed 3 bases, with 10 bases lying between them. The CDR3 loop spans 11 amino acids. As DNA, the CDR3 is TGTGCCACCAAGGACAGCTACGAGCAGTACTTC. This translates into CATKDSYEQYF.

The chain is built from TRBV5-6 and TRBJ2-7, with a tentative D call TRBD2 (5 bases). This CDR3 spans 17 amino acids. Germline V gene lookup returns CDR1 SGHDT and CDR2 YYEEEE. Trimming pared 4 bases from V and 3 bases from J, leaving 23 bases between. The CDR3 loop reads CASSGVSDRSGNYEQYF. In DNA, the CDR3 is TGTGCCAGCAGCGGGGTCTCCGACCGAAGCGGAAACTACGAGCAGTACTTC.

V and J are TRBV28 and TRBJ2-1; TRBD2 agrees at 9 bases. Per germline, CDR1 MDHEN and CDR2 SYDVKM. With 3 bases clipped from V and 6 bases from J, the junction kept 6 bases outside the gene matches. This CDR3 is 15 amino acids long. Here the CDR3 reads CASSLGGTSPNEQFF. CDR3 bases: TGTGCCAGCAGTTTGGGGGGGACTAGCCCCAATGAGCAGTTCTTC.

The J gene is TRBJ2-4, the V gene TRBV10-3; D gene ambiguous. V lost 4 bases and J lost 6, with 13 bases in between. CDR1 ENHRY and CDR2 SYGVKD come from the germline V gene. This CDR3 has 14 amino acids. The CDR3 loop reads CAISVGLVGNIQYF. CDR3 in DNA: TGTGCCATCAGTGTGGGCCTAGTGGGAAACATTCAGTACTTC.

This clone was seen more than once but under ten times. The chain recombines TRBV28 with TRBJ1-1; D remains unclear. The germline V and J ends were trimmed by 2 bases and 1 base, with 14 bases remaining between them. Per the germline V gene, CDR1 is MDHEN and CDR2 is SYDVKM. There are 16 residues in the CDR3. This CDR3 reads CASSLGSTAWNTEAFF. The CDR3 nucleotides read TGTGCCAGCAGTTTAGGCAGCACTGCATGGAACACTGAAGCTTTCTTT.

V gene TRBV11-2 combines with J gene TRBJ1-6; D remains unclear. Germline loops: CDR1 SGHAT, CDR2 FQNNGV. Deletions cut 5 bases from V and 7 bases from J, with 21 bases between. The CDR3 extends over 17 amino acids. CDR3 amino acids: CASSALAAGFENSPLHF. As DNA, the CDR3 is TGTGCCAGCAGCGCACTAGCCGCAGGTTTTGAGAATTCACCCCTCCACTTT.

A remark on this clone: Other DNA sequences within the sample encode an identical CDR3. This chain uses TRBV9 with TRBJ2-3; 8 bases agree with TRBD2. V lost 0 bases to trimming and J lost 3 bases; unmatched junction nucleotides: 9. CDR1 and CDR2 (germline): SGDLS, YYNGEE. The CDR3 extends over 17 amino acids. For the CDR3, the DNA is TGTGCCAGCAGCGTAGGGGTGGCGGGAGGAGGAACAGATACGCAGTATTTT. It specifies CASSVGVAGGGTDTQYF. The full variable domain, completed using reference TRBV9 and TRBJ2-3, is DSGVTQTPKHLITATGQRVTLRCSPRSGDLSVYWYQQSLDQGLQFLIQYYNGEERAKGNILERFSAQQFPDLHSELNLSSLELGDSALYFCASSVGVAGGGTDTQYFGPGTRLTVL.

This chain uses TRBV5-1 with TRBJ2-6, with D tentatively TRBD1 or TRBD2 (6 bases each). The CDR3 runs to 18 residues. V gave up 0 bases and J gave up 2 bases, with 15 bases separating them. The germline CDR1 and CDR2 sequences are SGHRS and YFSETQ. The chain's CDR3 is CASSLAPTGGAGANVLTF. The CDR3 DNA sequence: TGCGCCAGCAGCTTGGCCCCGACCGGGGGCGCTGGGGCCAACGTCCTGACTTTC.

This clone is medium-sized. The DNA for the CDR3 is TGTGCCAGCAGTAAAGAAACAGGGAGTAGGGAAGCTTTCTTT. It yields the protein CASSKETGSREAFF. This chain uses TRBV2 with TRBJ1-1; TRBD1 is a possible D gene (6 bases). CDR3 length: 14 residues. Germline V gene lookup returns CDR1 SNHLY and CDR2 FYNNEI. The V end was cut by 5 bases, the J end by 8 bases, with 18 bases between.

On this clone itself: One end of the junction varies from germline; a read error may be responsible. The genes are TRBV7-7 and TRBJ2-5; tentatively, D is TRBD2 (6 bases). This CDR3 region has 14 residues. The germline CDR1 and CDR2 sequences are SSHAT and FNYEAQ (reference sequence). The CDR3 nucleotides are TGTGCTAGCAGCGTCGGAGGGTCGGGGGAGACCCAGTACTTC. Translation: CASSVGGSGETQYF.

The J gene is TRBJ2-4, the V gene TRBV14; tentatively, D is TRBD1 (5 bases). Germline V lookup: CDR1 SGHDN, CDR2 FVKESK. CDR3 size: 13 residues. Trimming took 3 bases from V and 11 from J, leaving 14 bases between them. CDR3 sequence (DNA): TGTGCCAGCAGCCAGACAGAAAAAGCACTTCAGTACTTC. It codes for CASSQTEKALQYF.

V gene TRBV7-2 combines with J gene TRBJ1-4; no clear D gene. Trimming removed 2 bases from V and 7 bases from J, with 8 bases in between. This CDR3 has 13 amino acids. CDR1 and CDR2 from the germline V gene are SGHTA and FQGNSA. CDR3 bases: TGTGCCAGCAGCTTAAGGCAGAGTGAAAAACTGTTTTTT. It specifies CASSLRQSEKLFF. The complete variable domain, with remaining parts taken from reference TRBV7-2 and TRBJ1-4, reads GAGVSQSPSNKVTEKGKDVELRCDPISGHTALYWYRQSLGQGLEFLIYFQGNSAPDKSGLPSDRFSAERTGGSVSTLTIQRTQQEDSAVYLCASSLRQSEKLFFGSGTQLSVL.

J is TRBJ2-7 and V is TRBV27, with 8 nucleotides matching TRBD2. The CDR3 sequence is 16 residues long. After removal of 1 base from V and 0 bases from J, the junction contained 5 bases not matched to a gene. The V gene's germline CDR1 is MNHEY and CDR2 SMNVEV (reference sequence). CDR3 bases: TGTGCCAGCAGTTTATTCTCGGGAGGGCCCTCCTACGAGCAGTACTTC. This translates into CASSLFSGGPSYEQYF.

In this sample, this clone turned up a few times. J is TRBJ2-5 and V is TRBV29-1; D may be TRBD1 (6 bases). From germline, CDR1 is SQVTM and CDR2 ANQGSEA. CDR3 length: 12 amino acids. Trimming removed 6 bases from V and 5 bases from J, with 13 bases in between. The CDR3 here is CSVLGGKETQYF. In nucleotides, the CDR3 is TGCAGCGTCCTTGGGGGCAAGGAGACCCAGTACTTC.

This chain uses TRBV19 with TRBJ2-1, with 12 nucleotides matching TRBD2. The ends lost 5 bases at V and 4 bases at J; junction bases unmatched: 6. Germline CDR1 and CDR2: LNHDA and SQIVND (reference sequence). This CDR3 region has 16 residues. DNA for the CDR3: TGTGCCAGTAGTGGACGGACTAGCGGGATATACAATGAGCAGTTCTTC. Translating gives CASSGRTSGIYNEQFF.

This clone was seen only once. CDR3 protein: CASSVREGTYNEQFF. CDR3 coding DNA: TGTGCCAGCAGCGTTCGTGAGGGGACCTACAATGAGCAGTTCTTC. The gene calls are TRBV9 and TRBJ2-1; the D gene could be TRBD1 or TRBD2 (5 bases each). The V end lost 2 bases, the J end lost 2 bases, and 11 bases lay between the germline ends. The CDR3 runs to 15 residues. CDR1 SGDLS and CDR2 YYNGEE come from the germline V gene.

This chain links TRBV30 with TRBJ1-1; possibly TRBD1 for D (6 bases). CDR1 is GTSNPN, CDR2 SVGIG, per germline (reference sequence). This CDR3 contains 16 residues. V lost 3 bases to trimming and J lost 0 bases, with 17 bases between them. The CDR3 protein is CAWRGGQGRLNTEAFF. CDR3 nucleotides: TGTGCCTGGAGGGGCGGGCAGGGGAGGCTGAACACTGAAGCTTTCTTT.

This rearrangement joins TRBV30 to TRBJ2-5; tentatively, D is TRBD2 (5 bases). The J call is in doubt because the DNA end fits TRBJ2-7 better. Germline-derived CDR1 and CDR2 are GTSNPN and SVGIG (reference sequence). This CDR3 comprises 11 residues. The CDR3 loop reads CAWISSFEQYF. CDR3 nucleotides: TGTGCCTGGATCTCTAGCTTCGAGCAGTACTTC.

The V and J genes are TRBV10-3 and TRBJ1-2; 8 bases match TRBD1. CDR1 and CDR2 (germline): ENHRY, SYGVKD. The CDR3 is 13 amino acids. The V gene end was trimmed by 9 bases and the J gene end by 3 bases; junction bases not matched to a gene: 6. CDR3 coding DNA: TGTGCCATTACAGGGGGGACGGACTATGGCTACACCTTC. This codes for CAITGGTDYGYTF.